This TCR beta chain stems from a study of T cells in Graves' hyperthyroidism and ophthalmopathy. Overall study results and limits: In blood, most of the thyroid clonotypes expanded above 0.001 were also present.

What was amplified from RNA transcripts were TCR beta CDR3 regions. With the HTBI primer set, the TCR CDR3 went through a first round of RT-PCR. Using its own MiXCR run on the multiplex PCR reads, TCRdb lists one record per CDR3 protein. The sample yields 400,000 to 550,000 distinct CDR3 sequences, around 14% seen once. Not enrolled were patients with uncontrolled infection, other autoimmune disease, pregnancy or lactation. Each diagnosis drew on symptoms, thyroxine, TRAb, thyroid ultrasound and orbital computed tomography findings. PBMCs stemmed from about 9.5 ml fresh peripheral blood. About this clonotype itself: As yet, its antigen is unknown.

This CDR3 spans 15 amino acids. CDR1 is MNHEY and CDR2 is SVGEGT in the germline V gene. The V and J ends lost 0 bases and 1 base respectively, with 8 bases between them. This sequence originates from a woman younger than 30 with Graves' hyperthyroidism. Sample: blood. V usage is TRBV6-2 or TRBV6-3 and J usage is TRBJ2-3; D gene ambiguous. The CDR3 reads CASSYSAQGTDTQYF. The CDR3, as DNA: TGTGCCAGCAGTTACTCTGCGCAAGGCACAGATACGCAGTATTTT.